Listed below are T cell receptor beta chains from one sample, sequenced in a study of a mutant IDH1 vaccine in newly diagnosed glioma. No cognate antigen is known for these TCRs. The table came from immunoSEQ multiplex PCR; TCRdb's copy has only in-frame clones and leaves some out. The table includes 50,000 to 70,000 clones, 70% to 85% detected once. The source material was PBMCs, sampled from a glioma patient whose treatment included an IDH1 peptide vaccine. These receptors were taken from a woman between 18 and 29 years old with glioma. Some clones in this sample may be carry-over from other donors' samples. Both conserved end residues are part of each CDR3. The order of the fields is clone size, V gene, D gene, J gene, CDR3 protein, CDR3 DNA. The D gene is left open where the match is weak. The listing skips clone size in some rows; elsewhere it reads once, few, many or a size class.

.	TRBV14	.	TRBJ2-7	CASSPTGYEQYF	TGTGCCAGCAGCCCAACTGGCTACGAGCAGTACTTC
.	TRBV9	.	TRBJ2-3	CASSAGSVTDTQYF	TGTGCCAGCAGCGCGGGATCAGTCACAGATACGCAGTATTTT
.	TRBV12-5	.	TRBJ2-7	CASGLAQGQYF	TGTGCTAGTGGTTTGGCGCAAGGGCAGTACTTC
.	TRBV7-2	.	TRBJ2-4	CASSREGLAWTKNIQYF	TGTGCCAGCAGCAGAGAGGGGCTAGCGTGGACCAAAAACATTCAGTACTTC
.	TRBV29-1	.	TRBJ2-2	CSVEDRTGRGELFF	TGCAGCGTTGAAGATCGGACCGGCCGCGGGGAGCTGTTTTTT
.	TRBV5-1	TRBD1	TRBJ2-7	CASSPWDRSYEQYF	TGCGCCAGCAGCCCCTGGGACAGATCCTACGAGCAGTACTTC
few	TRBV18	.	TRBJ2-3	CASSTDTQYF	TGTGCCAGCTCCACAGATACGCAGTATTTT
.	TRBV7-8	.	TRBJ2-7	CASSDTRTLRWYEQYF	TGTGCCAGCAGTGATACTAGGACGCTTCGGTGGTACGAGCAGTACTTC
.	TRBV27	TRBD1	TRBJ2-7	CASSSRQGTVEEQYF	TGTGCCAGCAGTTCGAGACAGGGGACCGTTGAGGAGCAGTACTTC
.	TRBV2	.	TRBJ2-7	CASSGTGGDYEQYF	TGTGCCAGCAGTGGGACAGGAGGGGACTACGAGCAGTACTTC
few	TRBV7-8	TRBD1	TRBJ1-1	CASSPRQGRTEAFF	TGTGCCAGCAGCCCAAGACAGGGACGCACTGAAGCTTTCTTT
.	TRBV19	.	TRBJ1-1	CASTILLGGGGTEAFF	TGTGCCAGTACCATCCTTCTAGGGGGTGGGGGCACTGAAGCTTTCTTT
.	TRBV5-4	TRBD1	TRBJ1-1	CASSLGQGLTEAFF	TGTGCCAGCAGCCTCGGACAGGGTTTAACTGAAGCTTTCTTT
.	TRBV5-1	TRBD1	TRBJ2-5	CASSPSPGQEAAQYF	TGCGCCAGCAGCCCAAGCCCGGGACAGGAGGCAGCCCAGTACTTC
.	TRBV25-1	TRBD1	TRBJ2-2	CASSEQGARVGELFF	TGTGCCAGCAGTGAACAGGGGGCGCGGGTCGGGGAGCTGTTTTTT
.	TRBV6-1	TRBD1	TRBJ1-5	CASSETGENQPQHF	TGTGCCAGCAGTGAGACAGGGGAAAATCAGCCCCAGCATTTT
.	TRBV4-3	TRBD1	TRBJ1-2	CASSQSYRGGYTF	TGCGCCAGCAGCCAGAGTTACAGGGGAGGCTACACCTTC
.	TRBV27	.	TRBJ1-5	CASSLYLAGGQPQHF	TGTGCCAGCAGTTTATATCTCGCAGGAGGTCAGCCCCAGCATTTT
.	TRBV5-6	TRBD1	TRBJ2-7	CASSLIGTGFYEQYF	TGTGCCAGCAGCCTCATCGGGACAGGGTTTTACGAGCAGTACTTC
few	TRBV6-1	.	TRBJ1-6	CAAGHYNSPLHF	TGTGCCGCGGGACATTATAATTCACCCCTCCACTTT
.	TRBV4-1	.	TRBJ1-4	CASSQDQGVNEKLFF	TGCGCCAGCAGCCAAGATCAAGGGGTTAATGAAAAACTGTTTTTT
few	TRBV29-1	.	TRBJ1-1	CSGTRGLNTEAFF	TGCAGCGGCACCCGGGGGTTGAACACTGAAGCTTTCTTT
.	TRBV6-1	TRBD2	TRBJ2-1	CASSEARPSGSDEQFF	TGTGCCAGCAGTGAAGCTAGGCCTAGCGGGAGCGATGAGCAGTTCTTC
.	TRBV27	.	TRBJ2-5	CASSSQGQGRETQYF	TGTGCCAGCAGTTCCCAGGGGCAGGGCAGGGAGACCCAGTACTTC
.	TRBV5-4	.	TRBJ2-4	CASSLSGVGIQYF	TGTGCCAGCAGCCTTAGCGGAGTCGGCATTCAGTACTTC
.	TRBV5-1	TRBD2	TRBJ2-1	CASSAGDYSYNEQFF	TGCGCCAGCAGCGCGGGGGACTACTCCTACAATGAGCAGTTCTTC
few	TRBV19	.	TRBJ1-4	CASSTSGLGEKLFF	TGTGCCAGTAGTACCTCAGGGCTAGGCGAAAAACTGTTTTTT
.	TRBV2	.	TRBJ1-1	CASKAEKGAPAFF	TGTGCCAGCAAGGCTGAAAAAGGGGCGCCGGCTTTCTTT
.	TRBV2	.	TRBJ1-5	CASSEDGGRHQPQHF	TGTGCCAGCAGTGAAGATGGGGGCAGACATCAGCCCCAGCATTTT
.	TRBV6-5	.	TRBJ1-1	CASGPGAFMNTEAFF	TGTGCCAGCGGCCCGGGGGCGTTCATGAACACTGAAGCTTTCTTT
.	TRBV12-5	.	TRBJ1-1	CASGFRTANTEAFF	TGTGCTAGTGGTTTCCGTACAGCGAACACTGAAGCTTTCTTT
.	TRBV11-3	TRBD1	TRBJ2-2	CASSLGRGQSGELFF	TGTGCCAGCAGCTTGGGCAGGGGGCAAAGCGGGGAGCTGTTTTTT
few	TRBV5-5	.	TRBJ1-2	CASSLRRVDGYTF	TGTGCCAGCAGCTTGAGGCGGGTAGATGGCTACACCTTC
.	TRBV29-1	.	TRBJ1-2	CSVETTSNYGYTF	TGCAGCGTTGAAACGACGAGTAACTATGGCTACACCTTC
.	TRBV12-5	TRBD2	TRBJ2-7	CASEIAGAYEQYF	TGTGCTAGTGAAATAGCGGGAGCTTACGAGCAGTACTTC
.	TRBV4-2	TRBD2	TRBJ2-5	CASSQERGAVETQYF	TGTGCCAGCAGCCAAGAGCGGGGGGCCGTAGAGACCCAGTACTTC
.	TRBV18	.	TRBJ1-1	CASSRDTSNTEAFF	TGTGCCAGCTCACGAGACACCTCGAACACTGAAGCTTTCTTT
.	TRBV18	.	TRBJ2-3	CASSPSRGVPITQYF	TGTGCCAGCTCACCTTCCAGGGGTGTCCCGATTACGCAGTATTTT
.	TRBV6-5	.	TRBJ1-1	CASSDNGRGAFF	TGTGCCAGCAGTGACAACGGCCGGGGAGCTTTCTTT
.	TRBV4-2	.	TRBJ1-5	CASSQGVSQPQHF	TGTGCCAGCAGCCAGGGGGTTTCTCAGCCCCAGCATTTT
.	TRBV7-6	.	TRBJ2-3	CASSLIRTDTQYF	TGTGCCAGCAGCTTAATTCGCACAGATACGCAGTATTTT
.	TRBV5-1	.	TRBJ2-7	CASSPQTLLGEQYF	TGCGCCAGCAGCCCTCAGACCTTACTGGGGGAGCAGTACTTC
.	TRBV9	TRBD1	TRBJ1-3	CASSGRDRDGLGAIYF	TGTGCCAGCAGCGGAAGAGACAGGGACGGTCTTGGGGCCATATATTTT
once	TRBV5-1	TRBD2	TRBJ2-7	CASSAGTSGREQYF	TGCGCCAGCAGCGCGGGGACTAGCGGTCGGGAGCAGTACTTC
.	TRBV5-1	.	TRBJ1-1	CASSLAYQGRNTEAFF	TGCGCCAGCAGCTTGGCCTACCAGGGACGGAACACTGAAGCTTTCTTT
.	TRBV14	.	TRBJ2-1	CASSQSLASSYNEQFF	TGTGCCAGCAGCCAATCCCTGGCCAGCTCCTACAATGAGCAGTTCTTC
.	TRBV6-6	TRBD1	TRBJ2-7	CASSTRTGPYEQYF	TGTGCCAGCAGTACCCGGACAGGGCCCTACGAGCAGTACTTC
.	TRBV18	.	TRBJ1-1	CASSPRARGGEAFF	TGTGCCAGCTCACCGCGAGCCCGGGGGGGTGAAGCTTTCTTT
.	TRBV5-4	.	TRBJ2-2	CASSGQPNPNTGELFF	TGTGCCAGCAGTGGACAGCCTAATCCGAACACCGGGGAGCTGTTTTTT
.	TRBV15	TRBD2	TRBJ2-1	CATSREGGRAYNEQFF	TGTGCCACCAGCAGAGAGGGCGGGAGGGCCTACAATGAGCAGTTCTTC